Sequencing of this T cell receptor beta chain was carried out in a study of blood T cells in healthy people across ages. Alongside a J-beta primer mix, a sample-barcoded 5' primer served in a second PCR lasting roughly 7 to 12 cycles. TCRdb independently ran MiXCR on the 5' RACE reads; one entry per CDR3 protein. The sample contains hundreds of thousands of distinct CDR3 sequences, 20% to 25% of which appear only once. The V and J ends lost 5 bases and 3 bases respectively, with 11 bases between them. This CDR3 region has 14 residues. CDR1 SGHAT and CDR2 FQNNGV come from the germline V gene. These records were also assigned to another study, of T cells of mothers and their children.

The chain uses TRBV11-2 and TRBJ2-1, with D possibly matching TRBD1 (5 bases). This TCR was recovered from a boy younger than 18 in good health. Sequencing was performed on blood. The CDR3, as DNA: TGTGCCAGCAGCAAGGGGCTTTTCTACAATGAGCAGTTCTTC. Its protein product is CASSKGLFYNEQFF.